This T cell receptor beta chain was captured by sequencing in a study of T cell repertoires in cytomegalovirus infection. The wider study: Public signatures in TCR beta pointed to CMV infection and matching HLA type.

Broader study findings: CMV carriers with the relevant HLA were identified by cumulative public TCR beta family frequency. CMV-specific TCR beta clonotypes restricted by HLA-C dominated the ex vivo response.

Trimming cost V 5 bases and J 5 bases, with 21 bases left between them. Germline lookup yields CDR1 MDHEN and CDR2 SYDVKM. The CDR3 contains 16 residues. TCRdb used MiXCR to reprocess the reads, holding one entry per CDR3 protein. In the table there are approximately 180,000 distinct CDR3 sequences, 9.5% of which are singletons. This clonotype was counted at least ten times. Its antigen is not known. The chain recombines TRBV28 with TRBJ2-5, with a possible D match to TRBD2 (6 bases). What was sequenced was PBMCs. This sequence originates from a human donor in good health (CMV status not recorded). Some clones in this sample may be carry-over from other donors' samples. CDR3 sequence: CASSTGLGQAGETQYF. The CDR3 coding sequence is TGTGCCAGCAGTACTGGCCTCGGACAAGCGGGCGAGACCCAGTACTTC.